The 20 T cell receptor beta chains reported below all come from one sample, sequenced in a study of human T cells and chemical hapten exposure. TCRdb reprocessed the RACE reads via MiXCR and lists one record per CDR3 protein. The data contain 380,000 or so distinct CDR3 sequences, nearly 5% of them seen just once; the ten biggest clones take up around 2%. Time point reported: patch test 1, 2 weeks after DPC sensitization. The treatment is: therapeutic diphenylcyclopropenone sensitization with weekly scalp DPC. The input for sequencing was whole blood, taken in connection with sensitization to the hapten diphenylcyclopropenone (DPC). The receptors derive from a woman in her 50s with alopecia areata. Some clones in this sample may be carry-over from other donors' samples.

This clonotype came up many times. V usage is TRBV5-1 and J usage is TRBJ2-3, with D perhaps TRBD2 (6 bases). Trimming removed 4 bases from V and 3 bases from J, with 9 bases in between. Per germline, CDR1 SGHRS and CDR2 YFSETQ. The CDR3 consists of 13 residues. This chain's CDR3 is CASSPEGTDTQYF. The DNA for the CDR3 is TGCGCCAGCAGCCCGGAGGGTACAGATACGCAGTATTTT.

This clonotype came up many times. This rearrangement joins TRBV7-9 to TRBJ2-3; no clear D. The CDR3 runs to 16 residues. Trimming removed 0 bases from V and 8 bases from J, with 18 bases in between. Germline V lookup: CDR1 SEHNR, CDR2 FQNEAQ (reference sequence). CDR3 sequence reads: CASSLANGRAASTQYF. In DNA, the CDR3 is TGTGCCAGCAGCTTAGCGAATGGCCGAGCAGCCTCTACGCAGTATTTT.

This clonotype was counted between two and nine times. This chain connects TRBV2 to TRBJ2-1, with 9 bases lining up with TRBD2. The germline CDR1 and CDR2 sequences are SNHLY and FYNNEI. The CDR3 extends over 14 amino acids. V lost 10 bases to trimming and J lost 3 bases; unmatched junction nucleotides: 7. In DNA form, the CDR3 reads TGTGCCACCGGACTAGCGTCAGACTACAATGAGCAGTTCTTC. As protein: CATGLASDYNEQFF. The full variable domain, in which reference TRBV2 and TRBJ2-1 provide the parts outside the CDR3, is EPEVTQTPSHQVTQMGQEVILRCVPISNHLYFYWYRQILGQKVEFLVSFYNNEISEKSEIFDDQFSVERPDGSNFTLKIRSTKLEDSAMYFCATGLASDYNEQFFGPGTRLTVL.

This clonotype was found many times. The chain combines TRBV5-5 with TRBJ2-7, with D possibly TRBD2 on 5 matching bases. The CDR3 sequence is 13 residues long. The V gene's germline CDR1 is SGHKS and CDR2 YYEKEE (reference sequence). Trimming cost V 2 bases and J 6 bases, with 12 bases left between them. The CDR3 region has the DNA TGTGCCAGCAGCTTCCAGGAACGGGGCGAGCAGTACTTC. It specifies CASSFQERGEQYF.

This clonotype turned up a few times. V gene TRBV4-3 combines with J gene TRBJ2-4; D is uncertain. The V end lost 0 bases, the J end lost 0 bases, and 3 bases lay between the germline ends. Germline CDR1 and CDR2: LGHNA and YSLEER. This CDR3 has 14 amino acids. The CDR3 coding sequence is TGCGCCAGCAGCCAAGAAGTAGCCAAAAACATTCAGTACTTC. This encodes CASSQEVAKNIQYF.

This clonotype was detected a few times. This chain connects TRBV2 to TRBJ2-7, with 9 nucleotides matching TRBD2. CDR3 length: 12 amino acids. Germline V gene data show CDR1 as SNHLY and CDR2 as FYNNEI. Trimming removed 11 bases from V and 2 bases from J; junction bases left unmatched: 4. The CDR3 DNA is TGTGCCTTTAGCGGGGGAACCTACGAGCAGTACTTC. Translation: CAFSGGTYEQYF.

This clonotype has only a few counts. The CDR3 nucleotides are TGTGCCATCACCGAGGGACAGGGGAGGAATGGCTACACCTTC. Its protein is CAITEGQGRNGYTF. The rearrangement uses TRBV10-3 and TRBJ1-2; 10 bases are shared with TRBD1. Germline V lookup: CDR1 ENHRY, CDR2 SYGVKD. The CDR3 consists of 14 residues. Trimming took 7 bases from V and 6 from J; bases not matched to a gene: 8.

At least ten counts were recorded for this clonotype. This chain uses TRBV5-1 with TRBJ1-1; weak D call: TRBD1 (5 bases). There are 13 residues in the CDR3. Germline V gene sequence: CDR1 SGHRS, CDR2 YFSETQ. Trimming removed 0 bases at V and 7 bases at J, with 10 bases between. CDR3 region: CASSLGDGGEAFF. Written as DNA, the CDR3 is TGCGCCAGCAGCTTGGGGGACGGAGGTGAAGCTTTCTTT.

This clonotype was counted at least ten times. V usage is TRBV7-9 and J usage is TRBJ1-1; 9 bases fit TRBD1. V lost 1 base to trimming and J lost 9 bases; unmatched junction nucleotides: 3. This CDR3 has 13 amino acids. CDR1 and CDR2 from the germline V gene are SEHNR and FQNEAQ (reference sequence). CDR3 amino acids: CASSLGQGEKAFF. In DNA, the CDR3 is TGTGCCAGCAGCTTAGGACAGGGGGAGAAAGCTTTCTTT. Drawing the rest from reference TRBV7-9 and TRBJ1-1, the complete variable domain is DTGVSQNPRHKITKRGQNVTFRCDPISEHNRLYWYRQTLGQGPEFLTYFQNEAQLEKSRLLSDRFSAERPKGSFSTLEIQRTEQGDSAMYLCASSLGQGEKAFFGQGTRLTVV.

The CDR3 sequence: CASSSPSGGLNEQFF. In DNA, the CDR3 is TGTGCCAGCAGTTCTCCTAGCGGGGGTCTCAATGAGCAGTTCTTC. The chain employs TRBV27 and TRBJ2-1; 10 bases align to TRBD2. This CDR3 spans 15 amino acids. V gave up 4 bases and J gave up 6 bases; unmatched junction bases: 6. Germline lookup yields CDR1 MNHEY and CDR2 SMNVEV (reference sequence).

This clonotype was recorded many times. The rearrangement links TRBV11-2 to TRBJ2-1; 9 bases fit TRBD2. The CDR3 runs 16 residues. After removal of 2 bases from V and 5 bases from J, the junction contained 7 bases not matched to a gene. Germline assignment: CDR1 SGHAT and CDR2 FQNNGV. This CDR3 reads CASSLWASGTHNEQFF. CDR3 nucleotides: TGTGCCAGCAGCTTATGGGCTAGCGGGACCCACAATGAGCAGTTCTTC.

This clonotype was seen more than once but under ten times. The gene calls are TRBV12-3 or TRBV12-4 and TRBJ2-1; D gene ambiguous. The CDR3 sequence is 15 residues long. V lost 0 bases, J lost 7 bases, and 13 bases lay in between. DNA for the CDR3: TGTGCCAGCAGTTTAGCGGACCCCCCTGGGAATGAGCAGTTCTTC. Its translation is CASSLADPPGNEQFF.

The chain carries TRBV6-6 and TRBJ2-7; 8 bases agree with TRBD2. CDR1 is MNHNY and CDR2 is SVGAGI in the germline V gene (reference sequence). There are 14 residues in the CDR3. The ends lost 2 bases at V and 4 bases at J; junction bases unmatched: 4. The CDR3 bases are TGTGCCAGCAGTTACCTAGCGGGTTCTTACGAGCAGTACTTC. Residues: CASSYLAGSYEQYF.

This clonotype appeared a few times. The CDR3 DNA sequence: TGTGCCAGCAGTTCGCCCCGGGAGGGAGATACGCAGTATTTT. Encoded protein: CASSSPREGDTQYF. The chain combines TRBV6-2 or TRBV6-3 with TRBJ2-3; 8 bases map to TRBD2. V shed 4 bases and J 5 bases; nucleotides not matched to a gene: 5. This CDR3 region has 14 residues. In germline, CDR1 is MNHEY, CDR2 SVGEGT.

The chain uses TRBV29-1 and TRBJ2-1; the match to TRBD2 covers 8 bases. There are 14 residues in the CDR3. The J segment lost 0 bases and the V segment lost 4 bases, leaving 2 bases of the junction unmatched. Per germline, CDR1 SQVTM and CDR2 ANQGSEA. The CDR3 DNA sequence: TGCAGCGTTGCGGGGGGGCCCTCCTACAATGAGCAGTTCTTC. Translation gives CSVAGGPSYNEQFF.

The CDR3 region has the DNA TGCAGTGCCCACCAGGGTTTCACTGAAGCTTTCTTT. As protein: CSAHQGFTEAFF. This sequence joins TRBV20-1 and TRBJ1-1; D perhaps matches TRBD1 (5 bases). The V and J ends lost 6 bases and 4 bases respectively, with 12 bases between them. There are 12 residues in the CDR3. Per germline, CDR1 DFQATT and CDR2 SNEGSKA (reference sequence).

This clonotype was recorded a few times. J is TRBJ2-7 and V is TRBV6-2 or TRBV6-3; possibly TRBD2 for D (5 bases). Trimming took off 1 base at V and 0 bases at J, with 7 bases between the two ends. The V gene's germline CDR1 is MNHEY and CDR2 SVGEGT. The CDR3 is 14 residues long. Here the CDR3 DNA reads TGTGCCAGCAGTTACTACGGGGTCTCCTACGAGCAGTACTTC. Translating gives CASSYYGVSYEQYF.

Ten or more counts support this clonotype. The chain links TRBV7-6 to TRBJ1-6; D not certain. The germline gives CDR1 SGHVS, CDR2 FNYEAQ. Trimming removed 5 bases from V and 10 bases from J, with 15 bases in between. CDR3 length: 14 amino acids. DNA of the CDR3: TGTGCCAGCAGCCGGACGGGCGGTGGGTCACCCCTCCACTTT. It yields the protein CASSRTGGGSPLHF. The full variable domain, with the rest looked up from reference TRBV7-6 and TRBJ1-6, is GAGVSQSPRYKVTKRGQDVALRCDPISGHVSLYWYRQALGQGPEFLTYFNYEAQQDKSGLPNDRFSAERPEGSISTLTIQRTEQRDSAMYRCASSRTGGGSPLHFGNGTRLTVT.

This clonotype was seen a handful of times. For the CDR3, the DNA is TGTGCTAGTGGTCCAGAAAGGCGGGGGAATGAAAAACTGTTTTTT. Translated: CASGPERRGNEKLFF. The chain is built from TRBV12-5 and TRBJ1-4; D might be TRBD1 (5 bases). CDR3 size: 15 residues. Per the germline V gene, CDR1 is LGHNT and CDR2 is FRNRAP. Trimming removed 5 bases from V and 5 bases from J, with 15 bases in between.

The chain joins TRBV2 to TRBJ2-3; possible D gene TRBD1, 6 bases. This CDR3 has 15 amino acids. Germline lookup yields CDR1 SNHLY and CDR2 FYNNEI. V was trimmed by 7 bases and J by 0 bases, leaving 14 bases between them. CDR3 DNA: TGTGCCAGCACCCCTGGAGGACAGAGCACAGATACGCAGTATTTT. Translated: CASTPGGQSTDTQYF.